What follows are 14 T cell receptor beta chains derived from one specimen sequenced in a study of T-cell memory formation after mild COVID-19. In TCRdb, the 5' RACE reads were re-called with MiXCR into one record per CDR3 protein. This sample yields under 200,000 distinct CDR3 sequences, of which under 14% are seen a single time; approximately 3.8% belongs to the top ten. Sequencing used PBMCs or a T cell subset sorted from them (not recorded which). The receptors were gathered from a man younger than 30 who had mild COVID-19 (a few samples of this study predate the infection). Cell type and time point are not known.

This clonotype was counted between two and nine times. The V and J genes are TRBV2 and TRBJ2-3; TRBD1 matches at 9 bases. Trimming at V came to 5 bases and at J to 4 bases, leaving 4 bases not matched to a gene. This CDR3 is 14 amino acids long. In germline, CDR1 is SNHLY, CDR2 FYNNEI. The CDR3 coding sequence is TGTGCCAGCAGTTATACAGGGGGCTCAGATACGCAGTATTTT. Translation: CASSYTGGSDTQYF.

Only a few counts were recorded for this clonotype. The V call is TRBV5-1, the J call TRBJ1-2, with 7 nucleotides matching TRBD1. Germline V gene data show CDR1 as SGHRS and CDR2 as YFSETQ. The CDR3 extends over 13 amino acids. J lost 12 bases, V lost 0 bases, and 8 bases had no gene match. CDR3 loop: CASSLAAGGKNTF. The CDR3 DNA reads TGCGCCAGCAGCTTGGCGGCAGGGGGTAAAAACACCTTC. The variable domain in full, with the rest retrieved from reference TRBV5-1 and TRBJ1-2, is KAGVTQTPRYLIKTRGQQVTLSCSPISGHRSVSWYQQTPGQGLQFLFEYFSETQRNKGNFPGRFSGRQFSNSRSEMNVSTLELGDSALYLCASSLAAGGKNTFGSGTRLTVV.

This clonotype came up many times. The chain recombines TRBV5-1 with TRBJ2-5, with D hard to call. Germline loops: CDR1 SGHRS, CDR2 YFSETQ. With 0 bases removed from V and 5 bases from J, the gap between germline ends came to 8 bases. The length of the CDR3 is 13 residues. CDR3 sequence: CASSLAEGETQYF. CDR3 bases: TGCGCCAGCAGCTTGGCCGAAGGCGAGACCCAGTACTTC.

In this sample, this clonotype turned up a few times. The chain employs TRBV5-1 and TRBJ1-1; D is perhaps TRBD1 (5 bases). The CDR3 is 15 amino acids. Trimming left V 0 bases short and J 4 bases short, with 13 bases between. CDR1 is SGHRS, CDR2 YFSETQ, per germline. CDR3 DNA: TGCGCCAGCAGCTTGGGGTGGGGCGAGGTCACTGAAGCTTTCTTT. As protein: CASSLGWGEVTEAFF.

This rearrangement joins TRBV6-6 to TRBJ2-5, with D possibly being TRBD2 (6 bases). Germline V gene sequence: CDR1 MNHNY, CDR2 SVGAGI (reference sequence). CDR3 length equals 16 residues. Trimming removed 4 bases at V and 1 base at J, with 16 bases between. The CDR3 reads CASSSHRGLRQETQYF. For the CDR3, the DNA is TGTGCCAGCAGTTCTCATCGTGGACTACGCCAAGAGACCCAGTACTTC.

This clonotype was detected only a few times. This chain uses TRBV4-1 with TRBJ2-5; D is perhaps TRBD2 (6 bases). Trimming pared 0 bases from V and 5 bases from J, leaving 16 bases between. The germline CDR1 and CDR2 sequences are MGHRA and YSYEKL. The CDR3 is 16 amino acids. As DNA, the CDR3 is TGCGCCAGCAGCCAAGAGGGAGGTGCCCACGTCGAGACCCAGTACTTC. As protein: CASSQEGGAHVETQYF.

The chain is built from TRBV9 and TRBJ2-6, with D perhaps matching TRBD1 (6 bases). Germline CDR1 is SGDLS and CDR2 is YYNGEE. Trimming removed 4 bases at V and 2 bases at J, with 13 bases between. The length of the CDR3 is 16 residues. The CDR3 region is CASSPGVRAGANVLTF. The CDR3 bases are TGTGCCAGCAGCCCAGGGGTGAGGGCTGGGGCCAACGTCCTGACTTTC.

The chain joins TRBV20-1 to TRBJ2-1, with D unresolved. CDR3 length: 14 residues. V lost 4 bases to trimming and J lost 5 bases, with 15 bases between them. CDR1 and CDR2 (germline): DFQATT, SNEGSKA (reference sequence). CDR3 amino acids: CSANARLFDNEQFF. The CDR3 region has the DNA TGCAGTGCTAATGCTCGTTTATTCGACAATGAGCAGTTCTTC.

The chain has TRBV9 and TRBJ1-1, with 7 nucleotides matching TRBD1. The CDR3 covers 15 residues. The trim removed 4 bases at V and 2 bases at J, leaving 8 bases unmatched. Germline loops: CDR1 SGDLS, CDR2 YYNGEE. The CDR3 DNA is TGTGCCAGCAGCCCTTGGGACAGCCGCAACACTGAAGCTTTCTTT. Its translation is CASSPWDSRNTEAFF. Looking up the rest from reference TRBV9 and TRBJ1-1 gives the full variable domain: DSGVTQTPKHLITATGQRVTLRCSPRSGDLSVYWYQQSLDQGLQFLIQYYNGEERAKGNILERFSAQQFPDLHSELNLSSLELGDSALYFCASSPWDSRNTEAFFGQGTRLTVV.

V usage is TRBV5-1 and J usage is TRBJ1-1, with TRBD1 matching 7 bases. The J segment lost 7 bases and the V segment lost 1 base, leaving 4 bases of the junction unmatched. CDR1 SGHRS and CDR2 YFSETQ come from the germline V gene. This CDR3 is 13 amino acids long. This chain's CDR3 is CASSLQGVGEAFF. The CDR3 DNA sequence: TGCGCCAGCAGCTTGCAGGGGGTCGGTGAAGCTTTCTTT.

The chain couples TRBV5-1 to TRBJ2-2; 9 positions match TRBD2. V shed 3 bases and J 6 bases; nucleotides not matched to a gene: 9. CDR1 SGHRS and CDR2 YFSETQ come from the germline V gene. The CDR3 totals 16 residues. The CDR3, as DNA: TGCGCCAGCAGCTGGTCAGCGGGAGGAGGAGCCGGGGAGCTGTTTTTT. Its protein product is CASSWSAGGGAGELFF.

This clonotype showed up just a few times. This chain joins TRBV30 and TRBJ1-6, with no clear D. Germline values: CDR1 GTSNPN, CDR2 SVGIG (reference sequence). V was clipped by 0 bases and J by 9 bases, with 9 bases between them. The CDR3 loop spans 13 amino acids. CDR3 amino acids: CAWSVFDGSPLHF. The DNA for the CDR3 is TGTGCCTGGAGTGTATTCGATGGTTCACCCCTCCACTTT.

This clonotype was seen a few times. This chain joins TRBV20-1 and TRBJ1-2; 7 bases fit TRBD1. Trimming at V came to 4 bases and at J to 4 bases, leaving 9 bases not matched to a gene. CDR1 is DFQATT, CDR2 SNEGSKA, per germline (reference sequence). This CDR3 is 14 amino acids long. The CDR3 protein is CSAKRDSSSYGYTF. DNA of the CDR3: TGCAGTGCTAAACGGGACAGCTCTAGCTATGGCTACACCTTC.

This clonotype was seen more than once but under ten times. The DNA of the CDR3 is TGTGCCAGCTCACCTCCTGGGTTGGTGGCCGAGCAGTACTTC. This encodes CASSPPGLVAEQYF. The chain combines TRBV18 with TRBJ2-7; D is unclear. Germline V gene sequence: CDR1 KGHSH, CDR2 LQKENI. The V gene lost 3 bases and the J gene lost 6 bases, with 15 bases spanning the gap. The CDR3 has 14 amino acids. Using reference TRBV18 and TRBJ2-7 for the parts outside the CDR3, the full variable domain is NAGVMQNPRHLVRRRGQEARLRCSPMKGHSHVYWYRQLPEEGLKFMVYLQKENIIDESGMPKERFSAEFPKEGPSILRIQQVVRGDSAAYFCASSPPGLVAEQYFGPGTRLTVT.